This T cell receptor beta chain came from a study of T cell responses to AZD1222 COVID-19 vaccine. About the research overall: Whether given at about 4 or about 12 weeks, second doses were pooled. Study-wide results and caveats: The donor group comprised mostly white British people and more females; the analysis possibly underestimated clonal diversity. Seropositive AZD1222 recipients at baseline numbered only 6 or 7. Unmutated regions of variants are reportedly targeted by nearly half of spike-specific TCRs.

The repertoire was sequenced with immunoSEQ multiplex PCR; TCRdb's copy has only in-frame clones and lacks some. The table shows more than 110,000 clones, with 90% occurring only once. Germline trimming cut 5 bases from V and 1 base from J; bases unmatched to any gene: 9. The CDR3 length is 16 residues. Germline loops: CDR1 SEHNR, CDR2 FQNEAQ (reference sequence). Note on this clone: The antigen is unknown.

Source: peripheral blood, taken on day 0 of AZD1222 vaccination. The sequence derives from an adult in good health. The V call is TRBV7-9, the J call TRBJ1-2; 8 nucleotides line up with TRBD1. The CDR3 spells CASSPPRQGFNYGYTF. CDR3 nucleotides: TGTGCCAGCAGCCCTCCAAGACAGGGGTTTAACTATGGCTACACCTTC. The variable domain in full, with the rest retrieved from reference TRBV7-9 and TRBJ1-2, is DTGVSQNPRHKITKRGQNVTFRCDPISEHNRLYWYRQTLGQGPEFLTYFQNEAQLEKSRLLSDRFSAERPKGSFSTLEIQRTEQGDSAMYLCASSPPRQGFNYGYTFGSGTRLTVV.